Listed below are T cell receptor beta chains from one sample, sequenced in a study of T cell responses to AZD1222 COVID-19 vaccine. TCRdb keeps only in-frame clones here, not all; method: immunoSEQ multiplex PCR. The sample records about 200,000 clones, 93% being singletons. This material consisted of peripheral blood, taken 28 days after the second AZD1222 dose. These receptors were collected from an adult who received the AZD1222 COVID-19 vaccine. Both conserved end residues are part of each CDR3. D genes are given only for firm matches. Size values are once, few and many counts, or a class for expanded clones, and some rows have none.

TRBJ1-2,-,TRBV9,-,TGTGCCAGCAGCCGTAGTAAGGGGGTGGCCTATGGCTACACCTTC,CASSRSKGVAYGYTF
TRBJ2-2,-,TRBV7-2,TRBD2,TGTGCCAGCAGCTCAGGTGGGAGCGGGGGGATCACCGGGGAGCTGTTTTTT,CASSSGGSGGITGELFF
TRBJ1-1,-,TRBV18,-,TGTGCCAGCTCACCACTGGACGGGAACACTGAAGCTTTCTTT,CASSPLDGNTEAFF
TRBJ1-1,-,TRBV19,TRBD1,TGTGCCAGTAGTATAGGGCAGGGGGCCACTGAAGCTTTCTTT,CASSIGQGATEAFF
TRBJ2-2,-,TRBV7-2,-,TGTGCCAGCAGCCCATCGAACACCGGGGAGCTGTTTTTT,CASSPSNTGELFF
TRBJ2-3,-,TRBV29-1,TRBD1,TGCAGCGCCGGGACAGGGGGCACAGATACGCAGTATTTT,CSAGTGGTDTQYF
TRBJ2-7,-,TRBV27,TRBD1,TGTGCCAGCAGTATAGGACAGGGCTCCTACGAGCAGTACTTC,CASSIGQGSYEQYF
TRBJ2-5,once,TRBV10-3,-,TGTGCCATCAGTGAGGTACTCCAAGAGACCCAGTACTTC,CAISEVLQETQYF
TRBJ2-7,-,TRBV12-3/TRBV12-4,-,TGTGCCAGCAGTTTGAATCGCTACGAGCAGTACTTC,CASSLNRYEQYF
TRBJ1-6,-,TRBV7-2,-,TGTGCCAGCAGCGGGGCCTATAATTCACCCCTCCACTTT,CASSGAYNSPLHF
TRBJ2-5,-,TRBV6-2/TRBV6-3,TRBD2,TGTGCCAGCAGTTACGATAGACTAGCGGGGGGGCTCGAGACCCAGTACTTC,CASSYDRLAGGLETQYF
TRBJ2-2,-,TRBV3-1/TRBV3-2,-,TGTGCCAGCAGCCCCCGCGGAAGAAGGAACACCGGGGAGCTGTTTTTT,CASSPRGRRNTGELFF
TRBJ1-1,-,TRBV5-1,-,TGCGCCAGCAGCCTGGGCGGTGGGCAGGCTGAAGCTTTCTTT,CASSLGGGQAEAFF
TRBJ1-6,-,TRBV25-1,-,TGTGCCAGCAGTGATAGGGGAAGGGGAAATTCACCCCTCCACTTT,CASSDRGRGNSPLHF
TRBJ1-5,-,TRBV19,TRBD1,TGTGCCAGTGGACAGGGGAAAGGTAACAATCAGCCCCAGCATTTT,CASGQGKGNNQPQHF
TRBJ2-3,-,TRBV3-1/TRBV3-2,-,TGTGCCAGCAGCCAAACCCAGGCAGGGGATACGCAGTATTTT,CASSQTQAGDTQYF
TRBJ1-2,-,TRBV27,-,TGTGCCAGCAGTCCCCGAATAATACCCCCCACAGTCTATGGCTACACCTTC,CASSPRIIPPTVYGYTF
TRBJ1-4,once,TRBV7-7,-,TGTGCCAGCAGCCCCACCGGGGGGAGTAGCGAAAAACTGTTTTTT,CASSPTGGSSEKLFF
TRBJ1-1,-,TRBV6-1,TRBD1,TGTGCCAGCAGTGAGGGTCGGGACAGGGAAGCTTTCTTT,CASSEGRDREAFF
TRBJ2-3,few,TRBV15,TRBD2,TGTGCCACCAGCAGCTCCACTAGCGGGGGGCGGGGAGATACGCAGTATTTT,CATSSSTSGGRGDTQYF
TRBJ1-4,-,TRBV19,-,TGTGCCAGTAGAGGGGCGGTCGGTAATGAAAAACTGTTTTTT,CASRGAVGNEKLFF
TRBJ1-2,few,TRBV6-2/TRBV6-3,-,TGTGCCAGCAGTTACGACAGGATCTATGGCTACACCTTC,CASSYDRIYGYTF
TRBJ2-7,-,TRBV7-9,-,TGTGCCAGCAGCTTAGAAGGCGGTCGCTACGAGCAGTACTTC,CASSLEGGRYEQYF
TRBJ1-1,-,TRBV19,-,TGTGCCAGTATCGGAAACCTGAGGGACCGGGACCAAAACACTGAAGCTTTCTTT,CASIGNLRDRDQNTEAFF
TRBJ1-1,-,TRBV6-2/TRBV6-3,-,TGTGCCAGCAGTTACCTTGCCTTGAACACTGAAGCTTTCTTT,CASSYLALNTEAFF
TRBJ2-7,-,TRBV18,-,TGTGCCAGCTCACCATTCCGGGACGTCACCTACGAGCAGTACTTC,CASSPFRDVTYEQYF
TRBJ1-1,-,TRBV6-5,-,TGTGCCAGCAGTTCCAGGGTTGCCACTGAAGCTTTCTTT,CASSSRVATEAFF
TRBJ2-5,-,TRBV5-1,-,TGCGCCAGCAGCTTCCAGGGGCGGGAGACCCAGTACTTC,CASSFQGRETQYF
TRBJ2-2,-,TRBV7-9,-,TGTGCCAGCAGCTTGAACGGCGGGGAGCTGTTTTTT,CASSLNGGELFF
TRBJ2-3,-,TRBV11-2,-,TGTGCCAGCAGCTCCCTGACTGTTGGCGGGGGCACAGATACGCAGTATTTT,CASSSLTVGGGTDTQYF
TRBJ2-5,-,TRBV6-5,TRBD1,TGTGCCAGCACCTCGGGACAGACCAACGACCAGTACTTC,CASTSGQTNDQYF
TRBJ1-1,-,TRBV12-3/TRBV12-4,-,TGTGCCAGCAGTTTGATAGACATCACTGAAGCTTTCTTT,CASSLIDITEAFF
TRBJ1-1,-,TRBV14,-,TGTGCCAGCAGCCAAGGGATGGGAAGGACTGAAGCTTTCTTT,CASSQGMGRTEAFF
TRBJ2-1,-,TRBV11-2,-,TGTGCCAGCAGCTTACGTCTACAACCCAATGAGCAGTTCTTC,CASSLRLQPNEQFF
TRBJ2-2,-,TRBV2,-,TGTGCCAGCTCGGCAGGGGAGAATTTGGGCCGGGAGCTGTTTTTT,CASSAGENLGRELFF
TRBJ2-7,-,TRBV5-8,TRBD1,TGTGCCAGCAGCTTCGGACAGGGCGAGCAGTACTTC,CASSFGQGEQYF
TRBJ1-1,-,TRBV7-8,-,TGTGCCAGCAGCCTCCGACAGATGAACACTGAAGCTTTCTTT,CASSLRQMNTEAFF
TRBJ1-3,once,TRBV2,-,TGTGCCAGAGATACAGGGTCTGGAAACACCATATATTTT,CARDTGSGNTIYF
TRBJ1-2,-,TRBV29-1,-,TGCAGCGTTGAAGCGAGGGGGGGAGGGTATGGCTACACCTTC,CSVEARGGGYGYTF
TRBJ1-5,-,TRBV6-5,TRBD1,TGTGCCAGCAGTCTACACAGGGGTATTTTTCAGCCCCAGCATTTT,CASSLHRGIFQPQHF
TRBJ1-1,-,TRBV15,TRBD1,TGTGCCACCAGCGCTAGCCGACAGGGGAGAGCTTTCTTT,CATSASRQGRAFF
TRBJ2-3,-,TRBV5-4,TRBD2,TGTGCCAGCAGGACCGGGACTAGCGCAGATACGCAGTATTTT,CASRTGTSADTQYF
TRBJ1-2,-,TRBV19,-,TGTGCCAGTATTAGCTCGGCAGGGCCCGGAACCTATAATGGCTACACCTTC,CASISSAGPGTYNGYTF
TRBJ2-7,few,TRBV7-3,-,TGTGCCAGCAGCTACTCAGGGGTTGGCTACGAGCAGTACTTC,CASSYSGVGYEQYF
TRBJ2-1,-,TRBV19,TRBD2,TGTGCCAGTAGTATACTAGCGGGGGGAGGCAATGAGCAGTTCTTC,CASSILAGGGNEQFF
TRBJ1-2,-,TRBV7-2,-,TGTGCCAGCAGCTTACAGGGGAGCGGTTCCCACTACACCTTC,CASSLQGSGSHYTF
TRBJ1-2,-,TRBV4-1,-,TGCGCCAGCAGCCAGCAATGGGGGGGGGTCTCCTACGGCTACACCTTC,CASSQQWGGVSYGYTF
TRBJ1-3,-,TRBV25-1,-,TGTGCCAGCAGCGCGACCACGGGGTCAGGGTTTGGAAACACCATATATTTT,CASSATTGSGFGNTIYF
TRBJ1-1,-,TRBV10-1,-,TGCGCCAGCAGTGCACGGCAGGGGAACACTGAAGCTTTCTTT,CASSARQGNTEAFF
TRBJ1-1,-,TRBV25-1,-,TGTGCCAGCGAGGGGGATTCCACTGAAGCTTTCTTT,CASEGDSTEAFF
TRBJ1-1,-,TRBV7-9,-,TGTGCCAGCAGCTTAGAGGGCGGGAACACTGAAGCTTTCTTT,CASSLEGGNTEAFF
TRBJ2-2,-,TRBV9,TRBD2,TGTGCCAGCAGCGAGACTAGCGGGGGGGCCCCCGGGGAGCTGTTTTTT,CASSETSGGAPGELFF
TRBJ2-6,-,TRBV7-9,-,TGTGCCAGCAGCTTAGCTGGGGCCAACGTCCTGACTTTC,CASSLAGANVLTF
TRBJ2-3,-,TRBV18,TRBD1,TGTGCCAGCTCACCCGGACAGGGGTATTACACAGATACGCAGTATTTT,CASSPGQGYYTDTQYF
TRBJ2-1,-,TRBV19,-,TGTGCCAGTAGTTTCCAGACAGGCTACAATGAGCAGTTCTTC,CASSFQTGYNEQFF
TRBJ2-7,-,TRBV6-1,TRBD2,TGTGCCAGCAGTGAAAGGCAGGGAGGGGAGCAGTACTTC,CASSERQGGEQYF
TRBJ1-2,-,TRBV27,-,TGTGCCAGCAGTGGTGGGGGCTTCTATGGCTACACCTTC,CASSGGGFYGYTF
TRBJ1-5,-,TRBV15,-,TGTGCCACCAGCCGAGGGGGAGGCGGTCAGCCCCAGCATTTT,CATSRGGGGQPQHF
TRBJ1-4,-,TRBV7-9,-,TGTGCCAGCAGCTTTGGAGGGAGCGAAAAACTGTTTTTT,CASSFGGSEKLFF
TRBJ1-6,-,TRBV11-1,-,TGTGCCAGCAGAGAGGGAAAATCACCCCTCCACTTT,CASREGKSPLHF